These 10 T cell receptor beta chains were all obtained from the same sample, sequenced in a study of OX40 agonist ivuxolimab in advanced cancers. Assay used: immunoSEQ multiplex PCR; TCRdb lists only in-frame clones, some missing. The table includes tens of thousands of clones, roughly nine tenths detected once. This specimen was CD4+ or CD8+ T cells sorted from blood, taken in a trial of the OX40 agonist ivuxolimab. These receptors were taken from an adult with an advanced solid tumor such as melanoma, head and neck, liver or kidney cancer.

The V and J genes are TRBV5-8 and TRBJ2-7, with D maybe TRBD2 (6 bases). The CDR3 has 15 residues. V was trimmed by 0 bases and J by 3 bases, leaving 13 bases between them. Looked up from germline, CDR1 is SGHTS and CDR2 is YDEGEE. As DNA, the CDR3 is TGTGCCAGCAGCTTGGCGCCGGGGGTCTTCTACGAGCAGTACTTC. It specifies CASSLAPGVFYEQYF.

The gene calls are TRBV19 and TRBJ1-5, with TRBD1 matching over 9 bases. There are 14 residues in the CDR3. CDR1 LNHDA and CDR2 SQIVND come from the germline V gene (reference sequence). The trim removed 4 bases at V and 7 bases at J, leaving 5 bases unmatched. This CDR3 reads CASSTRTGDQPQHF. DNA for the CDR3: TGTGCCAGTAGTACCCGGACAGGGGACCAGCCCCAGCATTTT. Full variable domain (remainder filled in from reference TRBV19 and TRBJ1-5): DGGITQSPKYLFRKEGQNVTLSCEQNLNHDAMYWYRQDPGQGLRLIYYSQIVNDFQKGDIAEGYSVSREKKESFPLTVTSAQKNPTAFYLCASSTRTGDQPQHFGDGTRLSIL.

The chain joins TRBV5-1 to TRBJ1-3, with D maybe TRBD1 (6 bases). Germline V gene data show CDR1 as SGHRS and CDR2 as YFSETQ. Trimming took 4 bases from V and 4 from J, leaving 12 bases between them. The CDR3 contains 14 residues. This CDR3 is CASSRGGPGNTIYF. CDR3 bases: TGCGCCAGCAGCCGGGGGGGCCCCGGAAACACCATATATTTT.

This sequence joins TRBV28 and TRBJ2-3, with D unresolved. Germline V gene lookup returns CDR1 MDHEN and CDR2 SYDVKM. Trimming stripped 7 bases from V and 0 bases from J, with 8 bases between. The CDR3 is 13 residues long. The CDR3 DNA is TGTGCCAGCAACCTTTATAGCACAGATACGCAGTATTTT. Its protein is CASNLYSTDTQYF.

V usage is TRBV10-3 and J usage is TRBJ2-3, with D possibly being TRBD2 (5 bases). Trimming shortened V by 0 bases and J by 2 bases, and 6 bases separated the two germline ends. Germline CDR1 and CDR2: ENHRY and SYGVKD. This CDR3 region has 14 residues. The CDR3 sequence: CAISESDSTDTQYF. CDR3 nucleotides: TGTGCCATCAGTGAGTCGGACTCCACAGATACGCAGTATTTT.

V is TRBV4-1 and J is TRBJ2-5, with 9 nucleotides matching TRBD2. CDR1 is MGHRA, CDR2 YSYEKL, per germline. V lost 0 bases, J lost 4 bases, and 6 bases stayed unmatched. The CDR3 runs to 16 residues. CDR3 in DNA: TGCGCCAGCAGCCAAGATGTGGCGGGGGGGGGAGAGACCCAGTACTTC. This translates into CASSQDVAGGGETQYF.

This clone appeared a single time. V gene TRBV6-6 combines with J gene TRBJ2-3; perhaps TRBD2 as D (6 bases). The germline gives CDR1 MNHNY, CDR2 SVGAGI (reference sequence). Trimming pared 6 bases from V and 0 bases from J, leaving 10 bases between. The CDR3 length is 14 residues. The CDR3 bases are TGTGCCAGCAGGCTTGGAGGGAGCACAGATACGCAGTATTTT. Protein sequence: CASRLGGSTDTQYF.

This chain joins TRBV4-1 and TRBJ2-3; TRBD1 matches 12 bases. Germline loops: CDR1 MGHRA, CDR2 YSYEKL. This CDR3 has 18 amino acids. V was clipped by 0 bases and J by 6 bases; unmatched bases: 10. CDR3 coding DNA: TGCGCCAGCAGCCAAGATAAGAAGGGGACAGGGGGCTGGGATACGCAGTATTTT. Translation: CASSQDKKGTGGWDTQYF.

The chain links TRBV19 to TRBJ2-3, with TRBD2 matching 7 bases. The length of the CDR3 is 13 residues. Germline V gene data show CDR1 as LNHDA and CDR2 as SQIVND (reference sequence). The ends lost 7 bases at V and 9 bases at J; junction bases unmatched: 10. In DNA form, the CDR3 reads TGTGCCAGTATGGAAACGGGAGGAGGGACGCAGTATTTT. It specifies CASMETGGGTQYF.

V gene TRBV2 combines with J gene TRBJ1-2; 7 bases line up with TRBD1. CDR1 SNHLY and CDR2 FYNNEI come from the germline V gene. V dropped 10 bases and J dropped 2; count of bases not matched to a gene: 7. This CDR3 comprises 13 residues. The CDR3 nucleotides read TGTGCCAACGCCGACAGGGAAAACTATGGCTACACCTTC. Protein product: CANADRENYGYTF.